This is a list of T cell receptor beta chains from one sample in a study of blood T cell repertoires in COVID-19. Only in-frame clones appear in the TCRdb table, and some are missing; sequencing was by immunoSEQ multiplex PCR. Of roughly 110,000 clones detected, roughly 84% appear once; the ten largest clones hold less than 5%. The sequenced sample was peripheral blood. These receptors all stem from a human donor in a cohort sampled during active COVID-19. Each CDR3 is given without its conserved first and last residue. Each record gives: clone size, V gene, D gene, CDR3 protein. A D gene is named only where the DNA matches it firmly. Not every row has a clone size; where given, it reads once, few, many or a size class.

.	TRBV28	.	ASSPPLGGGLSSPLH
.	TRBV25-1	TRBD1	ASSRQGNQPQH
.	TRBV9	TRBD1	ASSVRQGPNYGYT
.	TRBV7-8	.	ASSLEITNSYEQY
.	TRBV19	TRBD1	ASRGQGSQPQH
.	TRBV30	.	AWSLQENTEAF
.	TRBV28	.	ASREGQSNQPQH
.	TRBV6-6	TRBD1	ASSTQGARQPQH
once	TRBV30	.	AWSSSADTQY
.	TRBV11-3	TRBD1	ASSLSGQGNQETQY
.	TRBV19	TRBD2	ASSPASGSPLYEQY
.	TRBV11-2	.	ASSLVTSVLAGELF
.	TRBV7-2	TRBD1	ASSWDRPSGANVLT
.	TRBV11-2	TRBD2	ASSKGRTSGSFGNEQF
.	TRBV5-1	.	ASRGTVSYEQY
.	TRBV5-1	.	ASSTDLNSYEQY
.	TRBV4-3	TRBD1	ASSHKDRGGTEAF
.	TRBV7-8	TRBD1	ASSLGQINSPLH